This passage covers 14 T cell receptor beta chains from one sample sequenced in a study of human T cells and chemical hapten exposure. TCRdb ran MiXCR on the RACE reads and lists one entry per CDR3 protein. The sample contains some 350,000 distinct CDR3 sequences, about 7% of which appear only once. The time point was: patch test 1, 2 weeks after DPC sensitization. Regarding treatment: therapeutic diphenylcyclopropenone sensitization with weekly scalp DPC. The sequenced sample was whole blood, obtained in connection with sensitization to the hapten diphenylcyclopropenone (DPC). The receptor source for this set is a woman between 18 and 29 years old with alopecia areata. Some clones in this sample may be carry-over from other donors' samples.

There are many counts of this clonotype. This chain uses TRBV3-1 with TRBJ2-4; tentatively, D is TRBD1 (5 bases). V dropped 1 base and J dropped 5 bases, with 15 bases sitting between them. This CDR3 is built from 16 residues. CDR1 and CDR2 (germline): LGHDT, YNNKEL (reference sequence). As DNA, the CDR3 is TGTGCCAGCAGCCAAGTGTACAGGACGGCCCAAAACATTCAGTACTTC. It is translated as CASSQVYRTAQNIQYF.

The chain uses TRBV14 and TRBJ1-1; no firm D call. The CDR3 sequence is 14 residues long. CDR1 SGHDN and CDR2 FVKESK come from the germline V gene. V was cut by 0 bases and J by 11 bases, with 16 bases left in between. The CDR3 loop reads CASSQDPQSIWAFF. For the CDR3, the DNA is TGTGCCAGCAGCCAAGATCCCCAGTCTATTTGGGCTTTCTTT. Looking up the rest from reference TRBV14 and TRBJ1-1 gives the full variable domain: EAGVTQFPSHSVIEKGQTVTLRCDPISGHDNLYWYRRVMGKEIKFLLHFVKESKQDESGMPNNRFLAERTGGTYSTLKVQPAELEDSGVYFCASSQDPQSIWAFFGQGTRLTVV.

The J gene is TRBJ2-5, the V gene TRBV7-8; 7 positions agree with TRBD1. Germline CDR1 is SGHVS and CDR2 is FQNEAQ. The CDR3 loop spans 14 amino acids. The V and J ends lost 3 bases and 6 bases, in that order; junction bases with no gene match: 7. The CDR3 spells CASSFSTGAKTQYF. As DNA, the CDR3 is TGTGCCAGCAGCTTTTCAACAGGGGCGAAGACCCAGTACTTC.

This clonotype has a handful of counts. The CDR3 loop is CASSYYPGQGAPGANVLTF. Here the CDR3 DNA reads TGTGCCAGCAGTTACTACCCGGGACAGGGGGCGCCTGGGGCCAACGTCCTGACTTTC. The chain recombines TRBV6-5 with TRBJ2-6, with 12 bases lining up with TRBD1. The length of the CDR3 is 19 residues. The J segment lost 2 bases and the V segment lost 1 base, leaving 6 bases of the junction unmatched. Germline lookup yields CDR1 MNHEY and CDR2 SVGAGI.

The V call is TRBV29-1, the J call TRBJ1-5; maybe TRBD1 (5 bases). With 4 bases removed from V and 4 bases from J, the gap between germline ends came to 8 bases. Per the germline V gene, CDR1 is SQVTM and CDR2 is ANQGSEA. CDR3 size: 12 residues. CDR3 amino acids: CSVGQTNQPQHF. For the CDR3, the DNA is TGCAGCGTTGGACAGACTAATCAGCCCCAGCATTTT.

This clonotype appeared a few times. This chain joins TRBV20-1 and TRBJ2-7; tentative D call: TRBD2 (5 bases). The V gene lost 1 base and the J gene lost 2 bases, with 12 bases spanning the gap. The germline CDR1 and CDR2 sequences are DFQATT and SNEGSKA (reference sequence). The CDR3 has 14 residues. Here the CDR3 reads CSARGETETYEQYF. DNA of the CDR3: TGCAGTGCTAGAGGGGAGACTGAGACCTACGAGCAGTACTTC.

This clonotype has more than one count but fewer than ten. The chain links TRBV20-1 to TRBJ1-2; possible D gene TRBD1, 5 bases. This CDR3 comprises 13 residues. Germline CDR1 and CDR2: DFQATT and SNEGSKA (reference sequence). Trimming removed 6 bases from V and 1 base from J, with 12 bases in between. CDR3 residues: CSATEPINYGYTF. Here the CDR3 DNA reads TGCAGTGCGACAGAGCCAATTAACTATGGCTACACCTTC.

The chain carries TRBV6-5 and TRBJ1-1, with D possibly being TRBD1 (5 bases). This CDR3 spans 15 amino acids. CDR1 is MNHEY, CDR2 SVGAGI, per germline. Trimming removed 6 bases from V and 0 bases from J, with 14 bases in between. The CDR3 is CASSIGAGMNTEAFF. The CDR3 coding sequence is TGTGCCAGCAGCATTGGGGCAGGTATGAACACTGAAGCTTTCTTT.

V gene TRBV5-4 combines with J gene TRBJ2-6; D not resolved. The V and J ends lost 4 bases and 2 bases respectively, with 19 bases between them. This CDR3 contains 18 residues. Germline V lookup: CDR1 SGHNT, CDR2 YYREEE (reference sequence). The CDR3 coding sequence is TGTGCCAGCAGCCGAACAAGTGTGCTAAGGGCTGGGGCCAACGTCCTGACTTTC. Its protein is CASSRTSVLRAGANVLTF.

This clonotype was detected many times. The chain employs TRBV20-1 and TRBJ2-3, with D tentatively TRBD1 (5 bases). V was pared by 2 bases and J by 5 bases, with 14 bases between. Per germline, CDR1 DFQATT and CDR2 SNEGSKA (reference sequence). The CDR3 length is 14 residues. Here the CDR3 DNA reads TGCAGTGCTAGACCGACAGATCGCGAAGATACGCAGTATTTT. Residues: CSARPTDREDTQYF.

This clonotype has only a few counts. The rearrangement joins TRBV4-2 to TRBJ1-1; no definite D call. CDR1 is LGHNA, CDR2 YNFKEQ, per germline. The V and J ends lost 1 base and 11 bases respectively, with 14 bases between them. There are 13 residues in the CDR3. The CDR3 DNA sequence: TGTGCCAGCAGCCAAGGGAATTGCGACCTGGCTTTCTTT. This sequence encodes CASSQGNCDLAFF.

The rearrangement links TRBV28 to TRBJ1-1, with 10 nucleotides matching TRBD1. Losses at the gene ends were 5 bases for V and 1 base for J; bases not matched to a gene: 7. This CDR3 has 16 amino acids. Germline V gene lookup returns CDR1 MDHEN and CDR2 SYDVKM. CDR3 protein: CASSPSRTGGNTEAFF. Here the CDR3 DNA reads TGTGCCAGCAGTCCCTCCAGGACAGGGGGGAACACTGAAGCTTTCTTT.

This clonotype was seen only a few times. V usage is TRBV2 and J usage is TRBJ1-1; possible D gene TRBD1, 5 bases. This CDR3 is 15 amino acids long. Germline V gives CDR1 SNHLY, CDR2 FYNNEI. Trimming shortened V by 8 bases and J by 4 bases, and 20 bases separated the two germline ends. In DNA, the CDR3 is TGTGCCAGCGCGAGGTTGGGGGGTTCGGGCACTGAAGCTTTCTTT. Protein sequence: CASARLGGSGTEAFF.

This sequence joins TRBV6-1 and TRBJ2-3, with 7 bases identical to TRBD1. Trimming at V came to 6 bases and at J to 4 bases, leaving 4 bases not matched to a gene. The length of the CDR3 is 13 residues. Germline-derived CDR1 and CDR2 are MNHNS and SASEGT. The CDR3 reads CASRQQGADTQYF. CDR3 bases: TGTGCCAGCAGACAGCAGGGGGCAGATACGCAGTATTTT.